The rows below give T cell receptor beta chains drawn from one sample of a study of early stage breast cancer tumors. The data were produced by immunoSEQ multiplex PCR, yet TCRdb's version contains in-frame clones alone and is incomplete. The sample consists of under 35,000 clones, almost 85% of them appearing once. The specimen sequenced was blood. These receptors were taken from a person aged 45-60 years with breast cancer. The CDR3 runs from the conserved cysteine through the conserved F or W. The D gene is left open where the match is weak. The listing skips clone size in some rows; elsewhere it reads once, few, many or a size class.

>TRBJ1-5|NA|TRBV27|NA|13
CASSSGTTAPQHF
TGTGCCAGCAGTTCCGGGACAACCGCCCCCCAGCATTTT
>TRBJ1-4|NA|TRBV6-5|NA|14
CASSWLVFAEKLFF
TGTGCCAGCAGTTGGTTGGTGTTCGCTGAAAAACTGTTTTTT
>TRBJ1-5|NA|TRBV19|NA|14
CASSGGGGNQPQHF
TGTGCCAGTAGCGGCGGGGGGGGCAATCAGCCCCAGCATTTT
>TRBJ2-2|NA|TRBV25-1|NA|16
CATLTPCKDACWELFF
TGTGCCACCTTAACACCCTGCAAGGACGCCTGCTGGGAGCTGTTTTTT
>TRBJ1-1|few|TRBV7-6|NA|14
CASSLEAENTEAFF
TGTGCCAGCAGCTTAGAGGCGGAGAACACTGAAGCTTTCTTT
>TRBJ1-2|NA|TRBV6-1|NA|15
CASKEGGAANYGYTF
TGTGCCAGCAAAGAAGGGGGGGCAGCTAACTATGGCTACACCTTC
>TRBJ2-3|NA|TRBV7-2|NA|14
CASRGASRSDTQYF
TGTGCCAGCAGAGGGGCTAGCCGTTCAGATACGCAGTATTTT
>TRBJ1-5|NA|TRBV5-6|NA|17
CASSLRVAWNSNQPQHF
TGTGCCAGCAGCTTGCGGGTCGCATGGAATAGCAATCAGCCCCAGCATTTT
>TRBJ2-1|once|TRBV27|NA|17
CASSFGGGPHVYNEQFF
TGTGCCAGCAGTTTCGGAGGGGGTCCCCACGTTTACAATGAGCAGTTCTTC
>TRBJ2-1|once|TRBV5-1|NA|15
CASSLVAPSNNEQFF
TGCGCCAGCAGCTTGGTTGCCCCCAGCAACAATGAGCAGTTCTTC
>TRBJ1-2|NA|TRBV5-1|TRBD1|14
CASSLGWTGNGYTF
TGCGCCAGCAGCTTGGGGTGGACAGGGAATGGCTACACCTTC
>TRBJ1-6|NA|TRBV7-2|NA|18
CASSPHFKGDAWASPLHF
TGTGCCAGCAGCCCTCACTTCAAAGGGGACGCATGGGCTTCACCCCTCCACTTT
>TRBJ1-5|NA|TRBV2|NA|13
CASRRGRDQPQHF
TGTGCCAGTCGTCGGGGCCGGGATCAGCCCCAGCATTTT
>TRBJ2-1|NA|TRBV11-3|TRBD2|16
CASSYRLAGGPNEQFF
TGTGCCAGCAGCTACAGACTAGCGGGGGGGCCCAATGAGCAGTTCTTC
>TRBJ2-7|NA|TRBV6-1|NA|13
CASSDHRETEQYF
TGTGCCAGCAGCGATCACAGGGAAACCGAGCAGTACTTC
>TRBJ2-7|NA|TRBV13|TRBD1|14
CASSSGQSSYEQYF
TGTGCCAGCAGCTCGGGACAGAGCTCCTACGAGCAGTACTTC
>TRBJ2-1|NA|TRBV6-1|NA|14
CASSERVMGNEQFF
TGTGCCAGCAGTGAACGCGTTATGGGCAATGAGCAGTTCTTC
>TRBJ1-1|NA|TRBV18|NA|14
CASSPGAGNTEAFF
TGTGCCAGCTCACCGGGTGCAGGGAACACTGAAGCTTTCTTT
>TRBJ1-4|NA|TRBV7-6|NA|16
CASSSGTPATNEKLFF
TGTGCCAGCAGCTCGGGCACCCCTGCAACTAATGAAAAACTGTTTTTT
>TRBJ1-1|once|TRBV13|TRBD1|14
CASRDREGSNEAFF
TGTGCCAGCAGAGACAGGGAGGGAAGTAATGAAGCTTTCTTT
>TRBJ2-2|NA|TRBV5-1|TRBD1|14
CASSFGQGAGELFF
TGCGCCAGCAGCTTCGGACAGGGGGCCGGGGAGCTGTTTTTT
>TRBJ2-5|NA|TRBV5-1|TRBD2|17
CASSPQTSGGARGTQYF
TGCGCCAGCAGCCCGCAGACTAGCGGGGGGGCCCGGGGGACCCAGTACTTC
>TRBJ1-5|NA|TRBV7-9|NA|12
CASSLGNQPQHF
TGTGCCAGCAGCTTAGGAAATCAGCCCCAGCATTTT
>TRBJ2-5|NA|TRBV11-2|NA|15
CASSLVLGPEETQYF
TGTGCCAGCAGCTTAGTGTTAGGGCCGGAAGAGACCCAGTACTTC
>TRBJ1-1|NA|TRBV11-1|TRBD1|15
CASSLDRQGRTEAFF
TGTGCCAGCAGCTTAGATCGACAGGGAAGGACTGAAGCTTTCTTT
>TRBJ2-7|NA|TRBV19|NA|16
CASSIDLGDYPYEQYF
TGTGCCAGTAGTATAGATCTAGGGGATTACCCCTACGAGCAGTACTTC
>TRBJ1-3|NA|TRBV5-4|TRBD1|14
CASSAGGSGNTIYF
TGTGCCAGCAGCGCAGGGGGCTCTGGAAACACCATATATTTT
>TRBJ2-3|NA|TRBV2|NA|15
CASRKWGGPTDTQYF
TGTGCCAGCAGGAAGTGGGGCGGCCCCACAGATACGCAGTATTTT
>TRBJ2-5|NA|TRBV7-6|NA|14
CASSSTPRGETQYF
TGTGCCAGCAGCTCGACACCCAGGGGAGAGACCCAGTACTTC
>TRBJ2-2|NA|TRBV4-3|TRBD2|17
CASSQGRLAGATGELFF
TGCGCCAGCAGCCAAGGTCGACTAGCGGGAGCCACCGGGGAGCTGTTTTTT
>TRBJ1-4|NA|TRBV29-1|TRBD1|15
CSALRTGALGEKLFF
TGCAGCGCCCTAAGAACAGGGGCCCTCGGAGAAAAACTGTTTTTT
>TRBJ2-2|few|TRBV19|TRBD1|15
CASIRTGAPTGELFF
TGTGCCAGTATCCGAACAGGGGCCCCCACCGGGGAGCTGTTTTTT
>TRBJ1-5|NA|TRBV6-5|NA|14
CASSYRNSNQPQHF
TGTGCCAGCAGTTACAGAAATAGCAATCAGCCCCAGCATTTT
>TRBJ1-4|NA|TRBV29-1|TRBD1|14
CSVDTGQGSEKLFF
TGCAGCGTCGATACGGGACAGGGGAGTGAAAAACTGTTTTTT
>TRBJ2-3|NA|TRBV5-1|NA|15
CASSSLDSNTDTQYF
TGCGCCAGCAGCTCCCTGGACAGTAATACAGATACGCAGTATTTT
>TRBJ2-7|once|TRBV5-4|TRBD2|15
CASSPTSGARYEQYF
TGTGCCAGCAGCCCAACTAGCGGGGCTCGTTACGAGCAGTACTTC
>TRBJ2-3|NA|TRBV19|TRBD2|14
CASSMGTSGWAQYF
TGTGCCAGTAGTATGGGGACTAGCGGGTGGGCGCAGTATTTT
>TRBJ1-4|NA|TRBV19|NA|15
CASSMEGRVEEKLFF
TGTGCCAGTAGTATGGAGGGCAGGGTGGAGGAAAAACTGTTTTTT
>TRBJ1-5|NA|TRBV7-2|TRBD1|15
CASSFYKGANQPQHF
TGTGCCAGCAGCTTTTACAAGGGGGCAAACCAGCCCCAGCATTTT
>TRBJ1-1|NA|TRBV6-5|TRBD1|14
CASSEQGRWTEAFF
TGTGCCAGCAGCGAACAGGGGAGGTGGACTGAAGCTTTCTTT
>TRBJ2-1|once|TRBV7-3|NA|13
CASSLGPDNEQFF
TGTGCCAGCAGCTTGGGACCAGACAATGAGCAGTTCTTC
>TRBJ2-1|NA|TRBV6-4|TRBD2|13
CASSALAGHEQFF
TGTGCCAGCAGTGCGCTAGCGGGGCATGAGCAGTTCTTC
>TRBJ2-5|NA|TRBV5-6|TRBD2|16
CASSKVRLAAQETQYF
TGTGCCAGCAGCAAGGTGCGACTAGCGGCCCAAGAGACCCAGTACTTC
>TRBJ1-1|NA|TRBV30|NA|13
CAWRLYLNTEAFF
TGTGCCTGGAGACTGTATTTGAACACTGAAGCTTTCTTT
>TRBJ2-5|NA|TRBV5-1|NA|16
CASSLALNTYQETQYF
TGCGCCAGCAGCTTGGCCTTGAACACGTACCAAGAGACCCAGTACTTC
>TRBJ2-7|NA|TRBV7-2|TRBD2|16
CASSLEGLAGVYEQYF
TGTGCCAGCAGCTTGGAAGGACTAGCGGGAGTGTACGAGCAGTACTTC
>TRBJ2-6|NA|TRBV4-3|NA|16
CASSQEGVPGANVLTF
TGCGCCAGCAGCCAAGAAGGGGTCCCTGGGGCCAACGTCCTGACTTTC
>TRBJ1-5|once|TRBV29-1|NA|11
CSVGDEIPQHF
TGCAGCGTTGGCGACGAAATCCCCCAGCATTTT
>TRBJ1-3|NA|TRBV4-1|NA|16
CASSQVSGAGGNTIYF
TGCGCCAGCAGCCAAGTCTCCGGGGCTGGGGGAAACACCATATATTTT
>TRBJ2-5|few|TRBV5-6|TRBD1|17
CASSEIGQGEPQETQYF
TGTGCCAGCAGCGAAATTGGACAGGGTGAACCCCAAGAGACCCAGTACTTC
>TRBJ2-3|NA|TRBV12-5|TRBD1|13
CASRQGVTDTQYF
TGTGCTAGTCGGCAGGGGGTCACAGATACGCAGTATTTT
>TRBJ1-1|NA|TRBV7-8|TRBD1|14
CASSLERGRPEAFF
TGTGCCAGCAGCTTAGAGAGGGGGCGGCCTGAAGCTTTCTTT
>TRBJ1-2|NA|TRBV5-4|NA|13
CASSLRQAYGYTF
TGTGCCAGCAGCTTGAGACAGGCCTATGGCTACACCTTC
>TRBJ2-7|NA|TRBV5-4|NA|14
CASSLRGDSHEQYF
TGTGCCAGCAGCTTGCGAGGGGACTCCCACGAGCAGTACTTC
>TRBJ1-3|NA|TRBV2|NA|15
CASSEDRPSGNTIYF
TGTGCCAGCAGTGAAGACCGACCCTCTGGAAACACCATATATTTT
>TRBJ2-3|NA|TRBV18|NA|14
CASSPTGNTDTQYF
TGTGCCAGCTCACCCACCGGCAACACAGATACGCAGTATTTT
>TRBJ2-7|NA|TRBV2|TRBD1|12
CASHRGDYEQYF
TGTGCCAGCCACAGGGGGGACTACGAGCAGTACTTC
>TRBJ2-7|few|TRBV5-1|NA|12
CASSSSSYEQYF
TGCGCCAGCAGCTCTAGCTCCTACGAGCAGTACTTC
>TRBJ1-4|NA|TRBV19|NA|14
CASRRQATNEKLFF
TGTGCCAGTAGACGACAAGCAACTAATGAAAAACTGTTTTTT
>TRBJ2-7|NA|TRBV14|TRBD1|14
CASSQRRTGGEQYF
TGTGCCAGCAGCCAACGACGGACAGGGGGCGAGCAGTACTTC